This TCR beta chain is from a study of blood T cell repertoires in COVID-19. Study at large: PBMCs, B-cell-depleted T cells, or T cells were the source of the cDNA or gDNA that made up the material.

Original handling: It was from reference gene primer amplification that nucleated cell counts were estimated. Libraries were prepared by immunoSEQ multiplex PCR; TCRdb keeps only in-frame clonotypes and omits some of them. The D gene and trimming were derived from the DNA, and the V and J assignments and clone size from that table. The table records roughly 60,000 clones, 70% to 85% of them present only once. The V end lost 7 bases, the J end lost 0 bases, and 4 bases lay between the germline ends. The germline V gene has CDR1 LNHDA and CDR2 SQIVND (reference sequence). CDR3 size: 12 residues. The gene calls are TRBV19 and TRBJ1-3; D uncertain. The sequencing input was peripheral blood. This clonotype was obtained from a man aged 55-75 years with acute or convalescent COVID-19. Here the CDR3 reads CASTSSGNTIYF. The CDR3 DNA sequence: TGTGCCAGTACCAGCTCTGGAAACACCATATATTTT.